This TCR beta chain was identified during a study of blood T cell repertoires in COVID-19. Study summary: From the United States, Italy and Spain came samples of acute and convalescent COVID-19.

In the study's own analysis: Researchers report that nucleated cell counts were estimated from reference gene primer amplification. Assay used: immunoSEQ multiplex PCR; TCRdb lists only in-frame clones, some missing. The V and J calls and the clone size are those of that table, but D and trimming were determined from the DNA. The sample has approximately 150,000 clones, around 87% seen once. Those enrolled, adults aged roughly 18 to 90 years, came from about 24 US areas. In assigning cohorts, the study relied on participant-reported clinical history. Trimming took off 0 bases at V and 3 bases at J, with 4 bases between the two ends. Per germline, CDR1 SGHKS and CDR2 YYEKEE (reference sequence). The CDR3 sequence is 13 residues long.

This TCR was recovered from a man between 60 and 75 years old who had recovered from COVID-19. The rearrangement links TRBV5-5 to TRBJ1-5, with D unresolved. The sample consisted of PBMCs or T cells enriched from blood (not recorded which). The CDR3 loop is CASSLDNNQPQHF. CDR3 bases: TGTGCCAGCAGCTTGGACAACAATCAGCCCCAGCATTTT.